Reported below is one T cell receptor beta chain. Its antigen is unknown. These data are taken from a study of somatic mutations in cytotoxic T cells in rheumatoid arthritis. Overall study findings and caveats: TRBV07 appeared slightly underrepresented in the rheumatoid arthritis patients. That finding was not adjusted to account for multiple comparisons.

Profiled with immunoSEQ multiplex PCR; TCRdb holds only in-frame clones, not every one. The table records tens of thousands of clones, about four fifths of them present only once. This CDR3 spans 15 amino acids. Germline assignment: CDR1 SEHNR and CDR2 FQNEAQ (reference sequence). The ends lost 4 bases at V and 3 bases at J; junction bases unmatched: 7. The source is a man aged 35 to 55 in good health. The J gene is TRBJ2-7, the V gene TRBV7-9; 9 bases line up with TRBD2. The sample comprised CD8+ T cells sorted from blood. CDR3: CASSWGLAGLYEQYF. CDR3 bases: TGTGCCAGCAGCTGGGGGCTAGCGGGACTCTACGAGCAGTACTTC.